This TCR beta chain was profiled in a study of tumor-infiltrating lymphocytes in primary liver carcinoma. Unsorted bulk tissue of about 18-34 mg yielded co-extracted RNA and DNA. Donors underwent surgery for histopathologically diagnosed primary liver carcinoma. Treatment-naive at the time, the patients had chronic HBV infection. Comment on this clonotype: Antigen specificity is unknown. One end of the junction is discordant with germline, which a read error may explain.

Study outcomes and limitations: Compared with tumor region pairs, tumor-adjacent and tumor-blood pairs overlapped less.

The CDR3 consists of 14 residues. In germline, CDR1 is SGHNT, CDR2 YENEEA. Synthesis of TCR beta cDNA was carried out from 450 to 500 ng total RNA with a constant-region primer. Three nested multiplex PCR rounds, a slightly modified ARM-PCR, produced the libraries for TCR beta. Running roughly 10 cycles apiece, the first two PCR rounds relied on TRBV1-TRBV30 forward primers together with a C-beta reverse primer. TCRdb called the multiplex PCR reads again in MiXCR, with one record for every CDR3 protein. In the table there are approximately 30,000 distinct CDR3 sequences, around 71% of which are singletons.

This TCR came from a woman in her 30s with primary liver carcinoma and hepatitis B virus infection. Sequences were obtained from liver tumor tissue from sampling region 3. The sample's subset: tumor region T3, left-lateral pole. V is TRBV11-3 and J is TRBJ2-2; TRBD1 matches at 8 bases. The CDR3 region is CVSSLAGGTGELFF. Written as DNA, the CDR3 is TGTGTCAGCAGCTTAGCAGGGGGCACCGGGGAACTGTTTTTT.